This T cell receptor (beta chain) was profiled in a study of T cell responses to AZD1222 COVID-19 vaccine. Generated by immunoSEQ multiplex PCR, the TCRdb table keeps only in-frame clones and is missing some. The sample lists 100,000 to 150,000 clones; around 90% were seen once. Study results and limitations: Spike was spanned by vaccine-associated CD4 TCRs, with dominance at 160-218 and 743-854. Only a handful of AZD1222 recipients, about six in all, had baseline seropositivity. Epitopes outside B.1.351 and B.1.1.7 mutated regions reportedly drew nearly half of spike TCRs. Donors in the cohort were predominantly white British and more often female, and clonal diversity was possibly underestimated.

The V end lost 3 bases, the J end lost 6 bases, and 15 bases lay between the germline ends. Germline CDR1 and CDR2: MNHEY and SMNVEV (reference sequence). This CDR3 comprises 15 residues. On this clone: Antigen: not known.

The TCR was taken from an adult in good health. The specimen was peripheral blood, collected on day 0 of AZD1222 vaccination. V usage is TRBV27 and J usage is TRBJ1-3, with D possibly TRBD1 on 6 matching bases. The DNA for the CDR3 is TGTGCCAGCAGTTTGGCGGGGGCTCTTGAAAACACCATATATTTT. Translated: CASSLAGALENTIYF.